This T cell receptor (beta chain) was sequenced for a study of sequential checkpoint blockade in melanoma. Study summary: Maintenance nivolumab came after either treatment sequence.

The sample's treatment: randomized to nivolumab then ipilimumab (arm A) or the reverse (arm B). None of the patients previously received DNA-damaging chemotherapy. This table comes from immunoSEQ multiplex PCR, and its TCRdb copy is limited to in-frame clones, with some not included. The profile shows 34,000 or so clones, 82% of them singletons. There are 14 residues in the CDR3. CDR1 SGHDT and CDR2 YYEEEE come from the germline V gene. V was pared by 3 bases and J by 9 bases, with 6 bases of the junction left unmatched. This clonotype originated in a human donor with melanoma. The chain recombines TRBV5-6 with TRBJ1-5; 10 bases align to TRBD1. Sample: CD8+ T cells sorted from blood (inferred from file names), taken from a patient given nivolumab and ipilimumab in sequence. The chain's CDR3 is CASSYGTGEGPQHF. CDR3 coding DNA: TGTGCCAGCAGCTATGGGACAGGGGAGGGGCCCCAGCATTTT.